This is a list of T cell receptor beta chains from one sample in a study of OX40 agonist ivuxolimab in advanced cancers. TCRdb keeps only in-frame clones here, not all; method: immunoSEQ multiplex PCR. The repertoire holds around 45,000 clones, with about 92% as singletons. The source material was CD4+ or CD8+ T cells sorted from blood, sampled in a trial of the OX40 agonist ivuxolimab. Receptors originate from an adult with an advanced solid tumor such as melanoma, head and neck, liver or kidney cancer. CDR3s include the opening cysteine and the closing phenylalanine or tryptophan. Each record gives: V gene, clone size, D gene, J gene, CDR3 DNA, CDR3 protein. D genes are given only for firm matches. Size values are once, few and many counts, or a class for expanded clones, and some rows have none.

>TRBV21-1|-|-|TRBJ2-7
TGTGCCAGCCGCGGACGTACAGGGGGCGGCGACGAGCAGTACTTC
CASRGRTGGGDEQYF
>TRBV5-1|once|-|TRBJ1-1
TGCGCCAGCAGCTTGGTTGGGTCATTGGGCACTGAAGCTTTCTTT
CASSLVGSLGTEAFF
>TRBV11-2|-|-|TRBJ2-7
TGTGCCAGCAGAGGGTACGAGCAGTACTTC
CASRGYEQYF
>TRBV4-3|-|TRBD2|TRBJ2-1
TGCGCCAGCAGCCAAGAACGGAGACTAGCGGGGTACAATGAGCAGTTCTTC
CASSQERRLAGYNEQFF
>TRBV27|-|TRBD1|TRBJ1-1
TGTGCCAGCAGTTTGGCAGGGGGCACTGAAGCTTTCTTT
CASSLAGGTEAFF
>TRBV6-5|-|TRBD1|TRBJ1-1
TGTGCCAGCAGTTACACAGGGGTGAACACTGAAGCTTTCTTT
CASSYTGVNTEAFF
>TRBV19|-|TRBD1|TRBJ1-1
TGTGCCAGTAGTAGGAAGGGGGCCACTGAAGCTTTCTTT
CASSRKGATEAFF
>TRBV6-5|-|-|TRBJ2-1
TGTGCCAGCAGTTACGGCTCCCCTGGGGTGGTAGATGAGCAGTTCTTC
CASSYGSPGVVDEQFF
>TRBV28|-|-|TRBJ2-5
TGTGCCAGCAGTTTGGGCAGGGCTCAAGAGACCCAGTACTTC
CASSLGRAQETQYF
>TRBV4-1|once|-|TRBJ1-5
TGCGCCAGCAGCCCGGTGGGCCAAGGCCTTCAGCCCCAGCATTTT
CASSPVGQGLQPQHF